These 20 T cell receptor beta chains share one sample of origin, sequenced in a study of T cell responses to AZD1222 COVID-19 vaccine listed by TCRdb under 2021. Libraries were made using the immunoSEQ multiplex PCR assay. Sourced from immuneACCESS, this table was stored by TCRdb with only in-frame sequences that have V and J called. A share of the clones is absent; for the studies checked, an unresolved V gene accounts for under half, and the remainder has no known explanation. The sample contains 120,000 to 150,000 clones, around 90% of them found a single time. 6.5% to 8% of the sample lies in the top ten. Sample time point, as interpreted from the label and publication: about 28 days (+/-7) after the second vaccine dose. The treatment or condition tag for this specimen amounts to: meningococcal conjugate vaccine given as trial control. The sample consisted of peripheral blood, taken 28 days after the second dose of the MenACWY control vaccine. The receptors stem from an adult who received the MenACWY meningococcal vaccine as a control.

For this clone: Sequence at one end of the junction differs from germline and may be a read error. The CDR3 DNA follows: TGTGCCATCAGCGGGCCGGGGGACCAAGGGACCCAGTACTTC. It is translated as CAISGPGDQGTQYF. The chain uses TRBV10-3 and TRBJ2-5, with D tentatively TRBD2 (6 bases). Per the germline V gene, CDR1 is ENHRY and CDR2 is SYGVKD. The CDR3 runs to 14 residues.

V and J are TRBV30 and TRBJ2-2; D is ambiguous. CDR3 size: 13 residues. V was shortened by 2 bases and J by 2 bases, with 6 bases between the two germline ends. Germline lookup yields CDR1 GTSNPN and CDR2 SVGIG (reference sequence). The CDR3 region has the DNA TGTGCCTGGAGTAGTCTAAACACCGGGGAGCTGTTTTTT. Translating gives CAWSSLNTGELFF. Full variable domain (missing parts from reference TRBV30 and TRBJ2-2): SQTIHQWPATLVQPVGSPLSLECTVEGTSNPNLYWYRQAAGRGLQLLFYSVGIGQISSEVPQNLSASRPQDRQFILSSKKLLLSDSGFYLCAWSSLNTGELFFGEGSRLTVL.

V gene TRBV27 combines with J gene TRBJ2-7, with 9 bases matching TRBD1. After removal of 2 bases from V and 3 bases from J, the junction contained 5 bases not matched to a gene. This CDR3 is 15 amino acids long. CDR1 is MNHEY, CDR2 SMNVEV, per germline (reference sequence). The CDR3 sequence: CASSLRQGVGYEQYF. CDR3 DNA: TGTGCCAGCAGTTTACGACAGGGGGTGGGCTACGAGCAGTACTTC.

The V call is TRBV3-1 (or the pseudogene TRBV3-2), the J call TRBJ1-5; possibly TRBD1 for D (6 bases). The CDR3 spans 16 residues. Germline V gene sequence: CDR1 LGHDT, CDR2 YNNKEL (reference sequence). Trimming removed 3 bases from V and 0 bases from J, with 12 bases in between. The CDR3, as DNA: TGTGCCAGCAGCCAGGGGACATTCTATAGCAATCAGCCCCAGCATTTT. It translates to CASSQGTFYSNQPQHF.

This clone occurred once. The chain employs TRBV7-6 and TRBJ2-7; 11 positions agree with TRBD1. Germline V gene sequence: CDR1 SGHVS, CDR2 FNYEAQ. V dropped 5 bases and J dropped 3; count of bases not matched to a gene: 9. The CDR3 length is 16 residues. DNA of the CDR3: TGTGCCAGCAGCCCGAACTCCGGGACAGGGGGCTACGAGCAGTACTTC. This codes for CASSPNSGTGGYEQYF.

This chain connects TRBV7-2 to TRBJ2-1; unclear D gene. V lost 5 bases and J 10 bases, leaving 24 bases between the germline ends. Germline CDR1 reads SGHTA; CDR2 reads FQGNSA. The CDR3 is 16 amino acids. In DNA form, the CDR3 reads TGTGCCAGCAGCGACGGTGGCCTTATCAGCTTTAACGAGCAGTTCTTC. It translates to CASSDGGLISFNEQFF.

The V gene is TRBV7-3, the J gene TRBJ1-1; D perhaps matches TRBD1 (5 bases). CDR1 is SGHTA, CDR2 FQGTGA, per germline. With 2 bases removed from V and 2 bases from J, the gap between germline ends came to 12 bases. The CDR3 sequence is 15 residues long. This CDR3 is CASSLFKGENTEAFF. CDR3 DNA sequence: TGTGCCAGCAGCTTATTTAAAGGGGAAAACACTGAAGCTTTCTTT.

Only one count was recorded for this clone. The chain combines TRBV2 with TRBJ2-1; no firm D call. In germline, CDR1 is SNHLY, CDR2 FYNNEI. The CDR3 is made up of 11 amino acids. Here the CDR3 DNA reads TGTGGGGATGGGCGAGGCGATGAGCAGTTCTTC. This encodes CGDGRGDEQFF.

The rearrangement joins TRBV6-5 to TRBJ2-7; D is uncertain. The CDR3 runs to 13 residues. V lost 2 bases to trimming and J lost 1 base, with 6 bases between them. Germline V gene data show CDR1 as MNHEY and CDR2 as SVGAGI. The CDR3 DNA sequence: TGTGCCAGCAGTTACGCAGGTTCCTACGAGCAGTACTTC. This gives the protein CASSYAGSYEQYF.

V usage is TRBV12-3 or TRBV12-4 and J usage is TRBJ2-7; perhaps TRBD1 as D (6 bases). V dropped 8 bases and J dropped 2 bases, with 13 bases sitting between them. CDR3 length: 13 amino acids. The CDR3 DNA sequence: TGTGCCAGCTCCGGGACAATCCCCTACGAGCAGTACTTC. This encodes CASSGTIPYEQYF.

The V and J genes are TRBV6-5 and TRBJ2-5; 11 nucleotides agree with TRBD1. Trimming at V came to 3 bases and at J to 5 bases, leaving 5 bases not matched to a gene. In germline, CDR1 is MNHEY, CDR2 SVGAGI. The CDR3 covers 15 residues. CDR3 region: CASSYGQGALETQYF. The DNA of the CDR3 is TGTGCCAGCAGTTATGGACAGGGGGCCTTGGAGACCCAGTACTTC.

This CDR3 is CASSLARPPYNEQFF. DNA for the CDR3: TGCGCCAGCAGCTTGGCCAGACCCCCCTACAATGAGCAGTTCTTC. This rearrangement joins TRBV5-1 to TRBJ2-1; D is unresolved. In germline, CDR1 is SGHRS, CDR2 YFSETQ. V lost 0 bases and J lost 2, with 9 bases in between. The CDR3 runs 15 residues.

The gene calls are TRBV7-2 and TRBJ2-1, with 11 nucleotides matching TRBD1. V was pared by 5 bases and J by 8 bases, with 8 bases of the junction left unmatched. The CDR3 is made up of 15 amino acids. The V gene's germline CDR1 is SGHTA and CDR2 FQGNSA. CDR3 loop: CASSPRTGGIDEQFF. For the CDR3, the DNA is TGTGCCAGCAGCCCACGGACAGGGGGCATCGATGAGCAGTTCTTC.

The chain recombines TRBV29-1 with TRBJ1-5, with D unresolved. Looked up from germline, CDR1 is SQVTM and CDR2 is ANQGSEA. Trimming cost V 4 bases and J 0 bases, with 7 bases left between them. The CDR3 runs to 13 residues. This chain's CDR3 is CSVGEDSNQPQHF. CDR3 in DNA: TGCAGCGTTGGAGAGGATAGCAATCAGCCCCAGCATTTT. The full variable domain, completed using reference TRBV29-1 and TRBJ1-5, is SAVISQKPSRDICQRGTSLTIQCQVDSQVTMMFWYRQQPGQSLTLIATANQGSEATYESGFVIDKFPISRPNLTFSTLTVSNMSPEDSSIYLCSVGEDSNQPQHFGDGTRLSIL.

The V and J genes are TRBV9 and TRBJ2-1, with D hard to call. This CDR3 region has 12 residues. Germline CDR1 reads SGDLS; CDR2 reads YYNGEE. V lost 7 bases, J lost 0 bases, and 5 bases lay in between. The CDR3 loop reads CASSTSYNEQFF. CDR3 nucleotide sequence: TGTGCCAGCTCCACCTCCTACAATGAGCAGTTCTTC.

The chain recombines TRBV2 with TRBJ1-2; a weak D match, TRBD1 (6 bases). Germline CDR1 and CDR2: SNHLY and FYNNEI. The CDR3 is made up of 17 amino acids. Trimming took off 7 bases at V and 4 bases at J, with 25 bases between the two ends. Here the CDR3 DNA reads TGTGCCAGCACTCGAGGATTCCGGGACATAGGTGGCTATGGCTACACCTTC. Translation: CASTRGFRDIGGYGYTF.

The chain has TRBV19 and TRBJ2-7; TRBD2 might be the D (6 bases). Germline loops: CDR1 LNHDA, CDR2 SQIVND (reference sequence). V lost 2 bases and J 6 bases, leaving 14 bases between the germline ends. The CDR3 consists of 14 residues. The CDR3 loop reads CASSINGGGFEQYF. The CDR3 nucleotides are TGTGCCAGTAGTATAAATGGGGGAGGATTCGAGCAGTACTTC.

V is TRBV15 and J is TRBJ2-7; D is undetermined. V shed 0 bases and J shed 7 bases, with 7 bases lying between them. CDR3 length: 12 amino acids. CDR1 is LNHNV and CDR2 is YYDKDF in the germline V gene (reference sequence). CDR3 sequence reads: CATSRDRVEQYF. In DNA, the CDR3 is TGTGCCACCAGCAGAGATCGTGTGGAGCAGTACTTC.

The chain employs TRBV28 and TRBJ1-5; D is unresolved. Germline V CDR1 and CDR2: MDHEN, SYDVKM. This CDR3 is 14 amino acids long. Trimming removed 3 bases at V and 5 bases at J, with 11 bases between. In DNA, the CDR3 is TGTGCCAGCAGTTTGGAACCAAGGGATCAGCCCCAGCATTTT. Encoded protein: CASSLEPRDQPQHF.

The chain couples TRBV7-2 to TRBJ1-2; no clear D. Germline loops: CDR1 SGHTA, CDR2 FQGNSA. The V end lost 6 bases, the J end lost 4 bases, and 12 bases lay between the germline ends. This CDR3 spans 13 amino acids. CDR3 coding DNA: TGTGCCAGCAGTCAAGGACCCGGCTATGGCTACACCTTC. Its translation is CASSQGPGYGYTF.